One and the same sample provided the 16 T cell receptor beta chains below, sequenced in a study of tumor-infiltrating lymphocytes in primary liver carcinoma. Unsorted bulk tissue (about 18-30 mg) underwent RNA and DNA co-extraction. TCR beta cDNA was made from around 460 ng total RNA with a constant-region primer. For TCR beta, libraries were produced by three nested multiplex PCR rounds using slightly modified ARM-PCR. Researchers ran the first two PCR rounds for approximately 10 cycles each with TRBV1-TRBV30 forward primers and a C-beta reverse primer. TCRdb reanalysed the multiplex PCR reads using MiXCR and keeps one entry per CDR3 protein. The sample holds approximately 22,000 distinct CDR3 sequences, approximately 70% seen once. Sequencing was carried out using liver tumor tissue from sampling region 1. Regarding subset: tumor region T1, superior pole. The receptors shown here come from a man in his forties or fifties with primary liver carcinoma and hepatitis B virus infection.

This clonotype has just a few counts. Germline and junction disagree at one end, which may indicate a read error. V and J are TRBV13 and TRBJ1-2; a possible D gene is TRBD1 (6 bases). CDR3 length: 17 amino acids. The germline CDR1 and CDR2 sequences are PRHDT and FYEKMQ (reference sequence). CDR3 nucleotides: TGTGTCAGCAGCCCCAGCGTCCTAGGGGGTGGGGACTATGGCTACACTTTC. It yields the protein CVSSPSVLGGGDYGYTF.

About this clonotype: The final CDR3 position lacks the conserved phenylalanine or tryptophan, pointing to a likely read error. The chain couples TRBV4-2 to TRBJ2-1, with 7 bases matching TRBD2. Germline CDR1 LGHNA, CDR2 YNFKEQ. Trimming took 1 base from V and 4 from J; bases not matched to a gene: 7. The CDR3 loop spans 16 amino acids. The CDR3 nucleotides read TGTGCCAGCAGCCAAGTTAGGTCTAGCGGTTACAATGAGCAGTTCTTA. Its translation: CASSQVRSSGYNEQFL.

Concerning this clonotype itself: It is likely a read error, because the conserved phenylalanine at the end of the CDR3 is missing. The chain carries TRBV4-3 and TRBJ2-7; tentatively, D is TRBD2 (5 bases). This CDR3 contains 15 residues. The germline gives CDR1 LGHNA, CDR2 YSLEER. The CDR3 DNA reads TGCGCCAGCAGCCAAGATTGGGAGACTCCCTACGAACAGTACCTC. It encodes CASSQDWETPYEQYL.

The chain's CDR3 is CASSLAFGGANTRELFF. The CDR3 DNA reads as TGTGCCAGCAGCTTAGCATTCGGAGGGGCGAACACAAGAGAGCTGTTTTTT. V gene TRBV11-2 combines with J gene TRBJ2-2; a possible D gene is TRBD2 (6 bases). The germline V gene has CDR1 SGHAT and CDR2 FQNNGV. The V end lost 1 base, the J end lost 11 bases, and 23 bases lay between the germline ends. CDR3 length: 17 residues.

For this clonotype: The junction differs from germline at one of its ends, possibly a read error. The chain joins TRBV11-2 to TRBJ1-1; the D gene is possibly TRBD1 (6 bases). CDR3 length equals 17 residues. The germline gives CDR1 SGHAT, CDR2 FQNNGV. CDR3 bases: TGTGTCAGCATCTTAATGAGTACAGGGAAGTTAGTCCGTGAAGCTTTCTTT. Residues: CVSILMSTGKLVREAFF.

Points on this clonotype: A read error is likely, as this CDR3 ends without the conserved phenylalanine or tryptophan. This chain connects TRBV10-3 to TRBJ1-6; the D is unclear. Germline V CDR1 and CDR2: ENHRY, SYGVKD. This CDR3 has 14 amino acids. The germline V and J ends were trimmed by 3 bases and 6 bases, with 9 bases remaining between them. CDR3 sequence: CAISEVSINSPLHY. CDR3 in DNA: TGTGCCATCAGTGAAGTCAGCATTAATTCACCCCTCCACTAT.

Worth noting for this clonotype: One junction end disagrees with the germline gene, perhaps due to a read error. The rearrangement links TRBV6-6 to TRBJ2-1, with 7 bases matching TRBD2. Per germline, CDR1 MNHNY and CDR2 SVGAGI (reference sequence). This CDR3 is 14 amino acids long. The CDR3 reads CASSRAGRAAGSVF. The CDR3 nucleotides are TGTGCCAGCAGCAGAGCGGGAAGGGCGGCGGGATCGGTCTTC.

This clonotype was observed a handful of times. An end of the junction does not agree with germline; a read error may underlie this. The rearrangement links TRBV6-2 or TRBV6-3 to TRBJ2-7; D might be TRBD2 (5 bases). CDR3 length: 12 amino acids. Per the germline V gene, CDR1 is MNHEY and CDR2 is SVGEGT. CDR3 nucleotide sequence: TGTGCCAGCAGAGAACGGGGTCACGAGCAGTGCTTC. Translating gives CASRERGHEQCF.

This clonotype was counted many times. The chain couples TRBV10-3 to TRBJ2-3; perhaps TRBD1 as D (5 bases). Trimming shortened V by 0 bases and J by 5 bases, and 18 bases separated the two germline ends. The CDR3 totals 17 residues. Germline assignment: CDR1 ENHRY and CDR2 SYGVKD. The CDR3: CAISESGEIITEDTQYF. DNA for the CDR3: TGTGCCATCAGTGAGTCAGGGGAAATAATTACAGAAGATACGCAGTATTTT.

As regards this clonotype: Possible read error: a much larger clone is one base away. The CDR3 coding sequence is TGCAGTGCTAGAGATCTGACTAGCGGCTACAAGCAGTACTTC. Encoded protein: CSARDLTSGYKQYF. This chain uses TRBV20-1 with TRBJ2-7, with 9 bases that match TRBD2. Germline V gives CDR1 DFQATT, CDR2 SNEGSKA (reference sequence). CDR3 size: 14 residues.

On this clonotype itself: A read error may produce the germline difference seen at one junction end. The chain combines TRBV6-1 with TRBJ2-2, with D tentatively TRBD2 (5 bases). This CDR3 comprises 15 residues. The germline V gene has CDR1 MNHNS and CDR2 SASEGT. CDR3 amino acids: CASRDGLARTGELLF. CDR3 in DNA: TGTGCCAGCAGAGACGGGCTAGCTAGAACCGGGGAGCTGTTGTTC.

This clonotype appeared many times. This chain uses TRBV29-1 with TRBJ1-2; 9 bases are shared with TRBD1. Germline trimming cut 6 bases from V and 3 bases from J; bases unmatched to any gene: 2. Germline CDR1 is SQVTM and CDR2 is ANQGSEA. There are 12 residues in the CDR3. The CDR3 DNA reads as TGCAGCGTGAGGACAGGGGACTATGGCTACACCTTC. Translating it yields CSVRTGDYGYTF.

The V and J genes are TRBV6-5 and TRBJ2-1; 7 bases are a match to TRBD2. The CDR3 loop spans 16 amino acids. Germline CDR1 is MNHEY and CDR2 is SVGAGI. The CDR3 sequence is CAGSSPRGRAFNEQFF. CDR3 nucleotides: TGTGCTGGCAGTTCCCCTAGAGGGAGGGCCTTTAACGAGCAGTTCTTC.

The V and J genes are TRBV7-8 and TRBJ2-3; tentative D call: TRBD2 (6 bases). The ends were cut back, 5 bases at V and 6 bases at J, with 18 bases in the middle. Germline CDR1 and CDR2: SGHVS and FQNEAQ. The CDR3 contains 15 residues. The CDR3 region has the DNA TGTGCCAGCAGCACATGTGCGGGGTCGAGGGATACGCAGTATTTT. This translates into CASSTCAGSRDTQYF.

The rearrangement links TRBV11-2 to TRBJ2-5; 7 nucleotides line up with TRBD1. Germline lookup yields CDR1 SGHAT and CDR2 FQNNGV. V gave up 8 bases and J gave up 5 bases; unmatched junction bases: 17. The CDR3 runs to 16 residues. The CDR3 DNA follows: TGTGCCAGCTACTTAACAGCAGGGGGTTCGGGGGAGACCCAGTACTTC. Protein product: CASYLTAGGSGETQYF.

This clonotype is medium-sized (0.01 to 0.1%) within its sample. The chain employs TRBV13 and TRBJ2-7; no clear D. The germline V gene encodes CDR1 PRHDT and CDR2 FYEKMQ (reference sequence). Trimming left V 2 bases short and J 6 bases short, with 14 bases between. The CDR3 runs to 14 residues. The CDR3 is CASSLQLRNPEQYF. For the CDR3, the DNA is TGTGCCAGCAGCTTACAGCTCCGGAACCCCGAGCAGTACTTC.